This T cell receptor beta chain was sequenced in a study of shared clonotypes between healthy human individuals. Germline V CDR1 and CDR2: SGDLS, YYNGEE. This CDR3 has 15 residues. Trimming took 0 bases from V and 0 from J, leaving 8 bases between them. General study points: Rarefaction analysis demonstrated incomplete sorted-subset sequencing notwithstanding large depth. Clonotypes which were not shared had lower generation probabilities than clonotypes that all four donors shared.

About this clone itself: The target antigen is unknown.

Only in-frame clones appear in the TCRdb table, and some are missing; sequencing was by immunoSEQ multiplex PCR. The repertoire includes some 1.1 million clones, approximately 80% of them detected once, and roughly 0.82% sits in the top ten. The receptor's source is a man between 18 and 29 years old in good health. Some clones in this sample may be carry-over from other donors' samples. Sequencing used memory CD4+ T cells from PBMCs. Sample subset: CD45RA-negative fraction. The chain recombines TRBV9 with TRBJ2-3; no reliable D call. CDR3 coding DNA: TGTGCCAGCAGCGTAGTCACAGCTAGCACAGATACGCAGTATTTT. This sequence encodes CASSVVTASTDTQYF.